This TCR beta chain was captured in a study of control samples from healthy donors and cancer patients. Profiled with immunoSEQ multiplex PCR; TCRdb holds only in-frame clones, not every one. The table records some 410,000 clones, over 75% of them present only once. Trimming took 1 base from V and 6 from J; bases not matched to a gene: 8. The CDR3 loop spans 16 amino acids. The V gene's germline CDR1 is SGDLS and CDR2 YYNGEE. This clone was detected once. The sequenced material came from PBMCs. This TCR was recovered from a man between 40 and 49 years old with head and neck cancer. V usage is TRBV9 and J usage is TRBJ2-2; 8 nucleotides match TRBD2. Here the CDR3 reads CASSVQSGSRAGELFF. CDR3 DNA sequence: TGTGCCAGCAGCGTACAAAGCGGGAGCAGGGCCGGGGAGCTGTTTTTT.